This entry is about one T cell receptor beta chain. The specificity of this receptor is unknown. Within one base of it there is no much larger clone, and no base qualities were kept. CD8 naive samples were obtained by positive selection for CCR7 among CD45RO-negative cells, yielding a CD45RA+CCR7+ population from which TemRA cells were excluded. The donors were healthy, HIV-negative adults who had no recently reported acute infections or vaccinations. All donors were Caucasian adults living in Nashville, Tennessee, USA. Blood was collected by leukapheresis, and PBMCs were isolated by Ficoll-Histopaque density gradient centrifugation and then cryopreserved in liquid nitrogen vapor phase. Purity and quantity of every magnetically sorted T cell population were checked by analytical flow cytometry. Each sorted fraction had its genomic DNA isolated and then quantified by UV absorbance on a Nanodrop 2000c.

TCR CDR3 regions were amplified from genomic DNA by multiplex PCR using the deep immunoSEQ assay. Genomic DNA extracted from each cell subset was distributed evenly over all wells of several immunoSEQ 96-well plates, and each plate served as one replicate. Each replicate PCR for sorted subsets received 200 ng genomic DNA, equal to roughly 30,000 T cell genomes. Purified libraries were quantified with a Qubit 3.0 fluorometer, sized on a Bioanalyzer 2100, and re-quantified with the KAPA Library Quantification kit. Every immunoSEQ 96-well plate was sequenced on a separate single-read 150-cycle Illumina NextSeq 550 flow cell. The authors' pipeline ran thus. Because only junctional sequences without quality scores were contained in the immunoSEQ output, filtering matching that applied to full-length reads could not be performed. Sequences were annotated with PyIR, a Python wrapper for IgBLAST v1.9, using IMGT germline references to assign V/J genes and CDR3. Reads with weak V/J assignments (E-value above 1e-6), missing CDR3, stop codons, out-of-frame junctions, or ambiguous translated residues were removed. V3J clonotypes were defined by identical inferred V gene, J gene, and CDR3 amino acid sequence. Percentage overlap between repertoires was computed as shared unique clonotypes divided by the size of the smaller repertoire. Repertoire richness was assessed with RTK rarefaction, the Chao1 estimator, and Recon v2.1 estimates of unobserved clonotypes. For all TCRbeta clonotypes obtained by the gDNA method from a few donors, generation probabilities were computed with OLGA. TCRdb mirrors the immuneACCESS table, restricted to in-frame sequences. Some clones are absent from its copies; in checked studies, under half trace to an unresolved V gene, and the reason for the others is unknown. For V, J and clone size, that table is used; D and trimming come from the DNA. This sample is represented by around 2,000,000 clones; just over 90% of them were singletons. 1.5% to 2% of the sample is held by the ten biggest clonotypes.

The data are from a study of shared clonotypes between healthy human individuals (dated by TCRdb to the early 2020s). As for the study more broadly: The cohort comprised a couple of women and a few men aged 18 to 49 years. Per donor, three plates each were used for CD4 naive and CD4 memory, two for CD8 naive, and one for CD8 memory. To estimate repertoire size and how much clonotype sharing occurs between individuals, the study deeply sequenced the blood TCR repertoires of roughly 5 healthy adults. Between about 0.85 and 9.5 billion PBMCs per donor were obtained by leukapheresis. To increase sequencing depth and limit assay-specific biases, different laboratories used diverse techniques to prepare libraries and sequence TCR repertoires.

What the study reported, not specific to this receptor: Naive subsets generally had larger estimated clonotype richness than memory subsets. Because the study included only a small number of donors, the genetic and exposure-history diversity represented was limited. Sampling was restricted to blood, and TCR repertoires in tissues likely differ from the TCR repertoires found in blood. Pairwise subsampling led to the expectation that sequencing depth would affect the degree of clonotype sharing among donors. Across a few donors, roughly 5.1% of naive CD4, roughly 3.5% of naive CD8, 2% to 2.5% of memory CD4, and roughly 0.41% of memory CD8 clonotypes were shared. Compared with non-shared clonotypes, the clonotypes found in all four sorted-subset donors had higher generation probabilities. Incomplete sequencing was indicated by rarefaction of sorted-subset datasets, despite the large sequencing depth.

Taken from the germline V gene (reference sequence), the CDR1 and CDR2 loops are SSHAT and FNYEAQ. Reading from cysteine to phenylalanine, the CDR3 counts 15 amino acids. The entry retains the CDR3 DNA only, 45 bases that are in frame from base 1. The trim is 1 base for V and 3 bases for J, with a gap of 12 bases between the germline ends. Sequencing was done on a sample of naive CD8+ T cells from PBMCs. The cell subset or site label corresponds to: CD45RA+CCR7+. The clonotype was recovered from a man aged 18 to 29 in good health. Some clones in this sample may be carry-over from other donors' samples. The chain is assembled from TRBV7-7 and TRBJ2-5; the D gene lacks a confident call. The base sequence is TGTGCCAGCAGCTTAGGCCGTTGGCCAGAAGAGACCCAGTACTTC. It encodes CASSLGRWPEETQYF.